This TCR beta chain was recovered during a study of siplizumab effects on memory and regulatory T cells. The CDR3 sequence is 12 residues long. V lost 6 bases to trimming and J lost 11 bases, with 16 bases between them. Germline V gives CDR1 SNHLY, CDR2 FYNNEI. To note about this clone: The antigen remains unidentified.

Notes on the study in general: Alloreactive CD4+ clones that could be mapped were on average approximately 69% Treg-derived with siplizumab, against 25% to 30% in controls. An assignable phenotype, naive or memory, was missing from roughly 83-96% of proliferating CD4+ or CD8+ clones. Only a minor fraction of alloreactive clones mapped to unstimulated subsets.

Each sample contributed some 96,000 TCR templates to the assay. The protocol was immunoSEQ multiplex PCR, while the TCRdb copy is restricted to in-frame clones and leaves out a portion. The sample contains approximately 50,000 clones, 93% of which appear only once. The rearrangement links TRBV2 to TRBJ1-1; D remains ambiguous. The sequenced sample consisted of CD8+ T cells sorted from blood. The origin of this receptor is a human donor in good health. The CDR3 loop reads CASSAGGWTAFF. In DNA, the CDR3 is TGTGCCAGCAGCGCAGGAGGGTGGACCGCTTTCTTT.